The rows below give T cell receptor beta chains drawn from one sample of a study of blood T cell repertoires in COVID-19. Produced via immunoSEQ multiplex PCR; TCRdb's table is partial and in-frame only. This table holds about 110,000 clones, approximately 86% found once. The material sequenced was peripheral blood. These receptors came from a man aged 35 to 55 with acute or convalescent COVID-19. Both conserved end residues are part of each CDR3.

V gene: TRBV19; CDR3 protein: CASSAGSRETQYF
V gene: TRBV5-8; CDR3 protein: CASSLGQGINEQYF
V gene: TRBV6-5; CDR3 protein: CASRRDRGHGETQYF
V gene: TRBV2; CDR3 protein: CASSQNRGRGFYEQYF
V gene: TRBV27; CDR3 protein: CASSLKQTSNQPQHF
V gene: TRBV7-6; CDR3 protein: CASSSLAGVGTDTQYF
V gene: TRBV3-1/TRBV3-2; CDR3 protein: CASSQMYGTNTGELFF
V gene: TRBV9; CDR3 protein: CASSGPVGSEQYF
V gene: TRBV2; CDR3 protein: CASSEGFYNEQFF
V gene: TRBV7-9; CDR3 protein: CASSLGGANYGYTF
V gene: TRBV7-9; CDR3 protein: CASSFVLGLTSGSTEQFF
V gene: TRBV5-1; CDR3 protein: CASSPRQGESEAFF
V gene: TRBV12-3/TRBV12-4; CDR3 protein: CASSLSYTEAFF
V gene: TRBV13; CDR3 protein: CASSLVGPGYTF
V gene: TRBV11-3; CDR3 protein: CASSLRAGNEAFF
V gene: TRBV4-1; CDR3 protein: CASSQELAGGTDTQYF
V gene: TRBV9; CDR3 protein: CASSVETGWEQYF
V gene: TRBV6-4; CDR3 protein: CARAGRRRGQPQHF
V gene: TRBV4-2; CDR3 protein: CASSLEYGTGIKATNEKLFF
V gene: TRBV7-3; CDR3 protein: CASSPQGGEVEAFF
V gene: TRBV19; CDR3 protein: CASMGFPGAYNEQFF
V gene: TRBV25-1; CDR3 protein: CASSSAESSYEQYF
V gene: TRBV7-9; CDR3 protein: CASGGTKSSYEQYF
V gene: TRBV6-5; CDR3 protein: CASTWLGTKQETQYF
V gene: TRBV29-1; CDR3 protein: CSVEVGGSTDTQYF
V gene: TRBV11-3; CDR3 protein: CASSHRTGDEQYF
V gene: TRBV7-9; CDR3 protein: CASSLVSAGTGGDGYTF
V gene: TRBV27; CDR3 protein: CASSSTPYEQYF
V gene: TRBV2; CDR3 protein: CASSPPAGTDTQYF
V gene: TRBV9; CDR3 protein: CASSPGRTGNTIYF
V gene: TRBV7-8; CDR3 protein: CASSLGTGGNTIYF
V gene: TRBV7-8; CDR3 protein: CASSRGAGETQYF
V gene: TRBV7-2; CDR3 protein: CASSLAGGAVPEKLFF
V gene: TRBV27; CDR3 protein: CASSLRVGGIDTQYF
V gene: TRBV19; CDR3 protein: CASSIGGRSGNTIYF